The 24 T cell receptor beta chains below all came from one sample that was sequenced in a study of cytomegalovirus exposure and HLA in healthy donors. Researchers ran the PCR with 60 Vbeta and 13 Jbeta primers. Data came from immunoSEQ multiplex PCR; TCRdb stores just in-frame clones and leaves some out. This sample has about 140,000 clones, with around 73% found just once. The sequencing sample was made of PBMCs. The source of these receptors is a woman between 40 and 50 years old in good health and CMV-seronegative.

This clone turned up a few times. The chain carries TRBV2 and TRBJ1-5, with 8 bases identical to TRBD1. Germline V CDR1 and CDR2: SNHLY, FYNNEI. The V gene end was trimmed by 6 bases and the J gene end by 7 bases; junction bases not matched to a gene: 8. This CDR3 is 14 amino acids long. CDR3 sequence: CASRDQGAFQPQHF. CDR3 nucleotide sequence: TGTGCCAGCAGAGACCAGGGGGCATTCCAGCCCCAGCATTTT. The full variable domain, completed using reference TRBV2 and TRBJ1-5, is EPEVTQTPSHQVTQMGQEVILRCVPISNHLYFYWYRQILGQKVEFLVSFYNNEISEKSEIFDDQFSVERPDGSNFTLKIRSTKLEDSAMYFCASRDQGAFQPQHFGDGTRLSIL.

V is TRBV13 and J is TRBJ2-7; 8 bases match TRBD2. The germline V gene has CDR1 PRHDT and CDR2 FYEKMQ (reference sequence). This CDR3 comprises 13 residues. Trimming removed 5 bases from V and 5 bases from J; junction bases left unmatched: 5. The CDR3 coding sequence is TGTGCCAGCAGCCTCGGGGGGGGCGACGAGCAGTACTTC. It translates to CASSLGGGDEQYF.

This chain uses TRBV11-2 with TRBJ1-5, with 9 bases aligning to TRBD1. The V gene's germline CDR1 is SGHAT and CDR2 FQNNGV. This CDR3 is 15 amino acids long. The ends lost 3 bases at V and 4 bases at J; junction bases unmatched: 4. The CDR3 spells CASSLGQGRNQPQHF. DNA for the CDR3: TGTGCCAGCAGCTTGGGACAGGGAAGGAATCAGCCCCAGCATTTT. The full variable domain, completed using reference TRBV11-2 and TRBJ1-5, is EAGVAQSPRYKIIEKRQSVAFWCNPISGHATLYWYQQILGQGPKLLIQFQNNGVVDDSQLPKDRFSAERLKGVDSTLKIQPAKLEDSAVYLCASSLGQGRNQPQHFGDGTRLSIL.

The chain combines TRBV28 with TRBJ2-3; D is possibly TRBD2 (5 bases). V was trimmed by 8 bases and J by 2 bases, leaving 14 bases between them. Germline V gives CDR1 MDHEN, CDR2 SYDVKM. The CDR3 covers 14 residues. This chain's CDR3 is CASAPLLVTDTQYF. The CDR3 nucleotides read TGTGCCAGCGCCCCACTACTAGTCACAGATACGCAGTATTTT.

V and J are TRBV18 and TRBJ1-2, with D unresolved. Trimming removed 4 bases from V and 0 bases from J, with 12 bases in between. CDR3 length: 15 amino acids. Germline V gene lookup returns CDR1 KGHSH and CDR2 LQKENI. The CDR3 DNA sequence: TGTGCCAGCTCACGAGGACGGGAGGCTAACTATGGCTACACCTTC. Translated: CASSRGREANYGYTF.

V is TRBV5-1 and J is TRBJ2-2, with 9 bases identical to TRBD1. J was trimmed by 10 bases and V by 1 base; bases with no gene match: 5. The length of the CDR3 is 14 residues. The V gene's germline CDR1 is SGHRS and CDR2 YFSETQ. CDR3 sequence: CASSLIQGAVELFF. CDR3 in DNA: TGCGCCAGCAGCTTGATACAGGGGGCTGTGGAGCTGTTTTTT.

The chain uses TRBV7-8 and TRBJ1-6; TRBD1 agrees at 10 bases. The V segment lost 6 bases and the J segment 6 bases; nucleotides outside the gene matches: 5. Germline V gene data show CDR1 as SGHVS and CDR2 as FQNEAQ. The CDR3 has 15 amino acids. The CDR3: CASRPDRGRNSPLHF. For the CDR3, the DNA is TGTGCCAGCAGGCCTGACAGGGGGCGTAATTCACCCCTCCACTTT.

This clone came up a few times. The DNA for the CDR3 is TGTGCCAGCAGCTTGGCCTACACTGAAGCTTTCTTT. Amino acid sequence: CASSLAYTEAFF. The V and J genes are TRBV5-6 and TRBJ1-1; D remains unclear. V was clipped by 0 bases and J by 3 bases, with 3 bases between them. CDR1 SGHDT and CDR2 YYEEEE come from the germline V gene. This CDR3 region has 12 residues. The full variable domain, in which reference TRBV5-6 and TRBJ1-1 provide the parts outside the CDR3, is DAGVTQSPTHLIKTRGQQVTLRCSPKSGHDTVSWYQQALGQGPQFIFQYYEEEERQRGNFPDRFSGHQFPNYSSELNVNALLLGDSALYLCASSLAYTEAFFGQGTRLTVV.

The chain has TRBV28 and TRBJ1-6; D is ambiguous. CDR1 MDHEN and CDR2 SYDVKM come from the germline V gene. The ends were cut back, 3 bases at V and 6 bases at J, with 6 bases in the middle. The CDR3 has 13 amino acids. For the CDR3, the DNA is TGTGCCAGCAGTTTCATAGTTAATTCACCCCTCCACTTT. Its protein product is CASSFIVNSPLHF.

The chain employs TRBV19 and TRBJ1-1; D ambiguous. Trimming removed 5 bases from V and 6 bases from J, with 16 bases in between. This CDR3 spans 14 amino acids. CDR1 and CDR2 (germline): LNHDA, SQIVND (reference sequence). This chain's CDR3 is CASSPRARGAEAFF. CDR3 sequence (DNA): TGTGCCAGTAGTCCCCGGGCCCGCGGGGCTGAAGCTTTCTTT.

The chain joins TRBV4-1 to TRBJ2-7; D is perhaps TRBD1 (6 bases). The V end was cut by 1 base, the J end by 5 bases, with 15 bases between. CDR1 and CDR2 from the germline V gene are MGHRA and YSYEKL. The CDR3 spans 15 residues. CDR3 sequence reads: CASSQGSGVLDEQYF. CDR3 bases: TGCGCCAGCAGCCAAGGGTCAGGGGTTCTAGACGAGCAGTACTTC.

The chain couples TRBV2 to TRBJ1-2; a possible D gene is TRBD1 (5 bases). Germline V gives CDR1 SNHLY, CDR2 FYNNEI. The CDR3 runs 14 residues. Trimming pared 2 bases from V and 4 bases from J, leaving 11 bases between. The CDR3 region has the DNA TGTGCCAGCAGTGAATTCAGGGAGGGCTATGGCTACACCTTC. Protein: CASSEFREGYGYTF. Full variable domain (missing parts from reference TRBV2 and TRBJ1-2): EPEVTQTPSHQVTQMGQEVILRCVPISNHLYFYWYRQILGQKVEFLVSFYNNEISEKSEIFDDQFSVERPDGSNFTLKIRSTKLEDSAMYFCASSEFREGYGYTFGSGTRLTVV.

The V gene is TRBV6-5, the J gene TRBJ1-1; a weak D match, TRBD1 (5 bases). CDR3 size: 15 residues. V lost 2 bases, J lost 0 bases, and 10 bases lay in between. Germline-derived CDR1 and CDR2 are MNHEY and SVGAGI. This CDR3 is CASSYEAGLNTEAFF. The CDR3 nucleotides are TGTGCCAGCAGTTACGAGGCAGGGCTGAACACTGAAGCTTTCTTT.

The chain recombines TRBV15 with TRBJ1-3, with TRBD1 matching 8 bases. After removal of 0 bases from V and 2 bases from J, the junction contained 3 bases not matched to a gene. The CDR3 runs 16 residues. In germline, CDR1 is LNHNV, CDR2 YYDKDF (reference sequence). The CDR3 loop reads CATSRDPTGAGNTIYF. The CDR3 DNA is TGTGCCACCAGCAGAGATCCGACAGGGGCTGGAAACACCATATATTTT.

Comments on this clone: This same CDR3 is encoded by further DNA sequences in the sample. The chain links TRBV18 to TRBJ1-1, with 8 positions matching TRBD1. This CDR3 has 16 amino acids. Germline lookup yields CDR1 KGHSH and CDR2 LQKENI. V gave up 3 bases and J gave up 0 bases; unmatched junction bases: 6. The CDR3 region has the DNA TGTGCCAGCTCACCTGCGACAGGGGCGATGAACACTGAAGCTTTCTTT. Translation gives CASSPATGAMNTEAFF. Supplemented by reference TRBV18 and TRBJ1-1, the full variable domain reads NAGVMQNPRHLVRRRGQEARLRCSPMKGHSHVYWYRQLPEEGLKFMVYLQKENIIDESGMPKERFSAEFPKEGPSILRIQQVVRGDSAAYFCASSPATGAMNTEAFFGQGTRLTVV.

The gene calls are TRBV5-1 and TRBJ2-1; 7 nucleotides agree with TRBD2. Germline CDR1 and CDR2: SGHRS and YFSETQ. V was pared by 7 bases and J by 9 bases, with 19 bases of the junction left unmatched. The length of the CDR3 is 16 residues. The CDR3 coding sequence is TGCGCCAGCCGCATCACGGACTTGGGGGGGAGGGGTGAGCAGTTCTTC. Amino acid sequence: CASRITDLGGRGEQFF.

This rearrangement joins TRBV7-6 to TRBJ2-2; 8 nucleotides agree with TRBD2. J lost 3 bases, V lost 5 bases, and 2 bases had no gene match. The CDR3 has 14 amino acids. CDR1 is SGHVS, CDR2 FNYEAQ, per germline. The CDR3, as DNA: TGTGCCAGCAGCGACGGGGGGGACACCGGGGAGCTGTTTTTT. Translated: CASSDGGDTGELFF.

This clone was counted only a few times. This chain joins TRBV27 and TRBJ1-6, with TRBD1 matching over 8 bases. J was trimmed by 6 bases and V by 5 bases; bases with no gene match: 3. Germline V gene data show CDR1 as MNHEY and CDR2 as SMNVEV (reference sequence). The CDR3 extends over 14 amino acids. The CDR3 here is CASSVDRGNSPLHF. As DNA, the CDR3 is TGTGCCAGCAGTGTAGACAGGGGTAATTCACCCCTCCACTTT.

Details on this clone: One end of the junction does not line up with germline, which may come from a read error. CDR3 nucleotide sequence: TGTGCTAGCAGCCCAAATAGCGGGGGGGTACAAGAGACCCAGTACTTC. It specifies CASSPNSGGVQETQYF. The chain recombines TRBV7-7 with TRBJ2-5; 11 bases line up with TRBD2. CDR1 and CDR2 from the germline V gene are SSHAT and FNYEAQ (reference sequence). The CDR3 extends over 16 amino acids.

The gene calls are TRBV27 and TRBJ1-1; 8 bases fit TRBD1. Germline V lookup: CDR1 MNHEY, CDR2 SMNVEV (reference sequence). V gave up 0 bases and J gave up 0 bases; unmatched junction bases: 3. The CDR3 has 16 amino acids. The CDR3 protein is CASSLSPGGLNTEAFF. CDR3 bases: TGTGCCAGCAGTTTATCGCCAGGGGGCTTGAACACTGAAGCTTTCTTT.

The chain carries TRBV5-1 and TRBJ2-1; 9 nucleotides match TRBD2. Germline V gene lookup returns CDR1 SGHRS and CDR2 YFSETQ. The CDR3 spans 16 residues. V lost 0 bases, J lost 5 bases, and 6 bases stayed unmatched. The CDR3 sequence is CASSLVLAGLDNEQFF. For the CDR3, the DNA is TGCGCCAGCAGCTTGGTTCTAGCGGGGCTCGACAATGAGCAGTTCTTC.

J is TRBJ1-2 and V is TRBV6-5, with D possibly TRBD1 on 5 matching bases. Deletions cut 6 bases from V and 7 bases from J, with 12 bases between. Germline lookup yields CDR1 MNHEY and CDR2 SVGAGI. This CDR3 has 12 amino acids. The CDR3 sequence is CASSGRASGYTF. Written as DNA, the CDR3 is TGTGCCAGCAGCGGCAGGGCGAGTGGCTACACCTTC.

This CDR3 reads CASSPGRVGTEAFF. CDR3 bases: TGTGCCAGCAGCCCCGGCAGGGTAGGCACTGAAGCTTTCTTT. The rearrangement joins TRBV2 to TRBJ1-1, with a weak D call TRBD1 (5 bases). CDR1 is SNHLY and CDR2 is FYNNEI in the germline V gene. With 6 bases removed from V and 4 bases from J, the gap between germline ends came to 15 bases. The CDR3 has 14 amino acids. The variable domain in full, with the rest retrieved from reference TRBV2 and TRBJ1-1, is EPEVTQTPSHQVTQMGQEVILRCVPISNHLYFYWYRQILGQKVEFLVSFYNNEISEKSEIFDDQFSVERPDGSNFTLKIRSTKLEDSAMYFCASSPGRVGTEAFFGQGTRLTVV.

The rearrangement links TRBV6-5 to TRBJ1-4, with 7 nucleotides matching TRBD1. Germline assignment: CDR1 MNHEY and CDR2 SVGAGI. The V gene end was trimmed by 2 bases and the J gene end by 7 bases; junction bases not matched to a gene: 7. This CDR3 has 15 amino acids. The CDR3 DNA reads as TGTGCCAGCAGTTACCAGAGACAGGGCGGTGAAAAACTGTTTTTT. Its translation: CASSYQRQGGEKLFF.